These 22 T cell receptor beta chains were sequenced from one sample in a study of prognosis after radiotherapy for stage I lung cancer. Genomic DNA was subjected to two-round multiplex PCR for amplification of TCR beta CDR3. Primers were specific to each TRBV and TRBJ gene in first-round PCR. TCRdb passed the multiplex PCR reads through MiXCR, listing each CDR3 protein once. The sample lists some 56,000 distinct CDR3 sequences, 26% seen once, with around 8.1% in the top ten. Specimen: PBMCs, collected before or after stereotactic body radiation therapy (not recorded which). Receptor source: a donor over 45 with non-small cell lung cancer.

This clonotype showed up many times. This chain links TRBV5-1 with TRBJ1-3; 7 bases fit TRBD1. The CDR3 is made up of 16 amino acids. J was trimmed by 1 base and V by 0 bases; bases with no gene match: 4. Germline values: CDR1 SGHRS, CDR2 YFSETQ. This CDR3 is CASSLGDRASGNTIYF. In nucleotides, the CDR3 is TGCGCCAGCAGCTTGGGCGACAGGGCGTCTGGAAACACCATATATTTT. The full variable domain, in which reference TRBV5-1 and TRBJ1-3 provide the parts outside the CDR3, is KAGVTQTPRYLIKTRGQQVTLSCSPISGHRSVSWYQQTPGQGLQFLFEYFSETQRNKGNFPGRFSGRQFSNSRSEMNVSTLELGDSALYLCASSLGDRASGNTIYFGEGSWLTVV.

This clonotype was found many times. This chain connects TRBV4-1 to TRBJ1-5; no clear D. This CDR3 spans 13 amino acids. Germline V CDR1 and CDR2: MGHRA, YSYEKL. The germline V and J ends were trimmed by 0 bases and 7 bases, with 7 bases remaining between them. In DNA, the CDR3 is TGCGCCAGCAGCCAAGAAGGTCGGCAGCCCCAGCATTTT. It codes for CASSQEGRQPQHF.

There are many counts of this clonotype. The chain is built from TRBV11-2 and TRBJ2-7; TRBD1 matches 9 bases. Trimming removed 6 bases from V and 2 bases from J; junction bases left unmatched: 5. CDR1 SGHAT and CDR2 FQNNGV come from the germline V gene. CDR3 size: 14 residues. DNA for the CDR3: TGTGCCAGCAGATCGGACAGGGGTCCCTACGAGCAGTACTTC. The encoded protein is CASRSDRGPYEQYF.

In this sample, this clonotype turned up many times. The J gene is TRBJ2-5, the V gene TRBV18, with 8 bases lining up with TRBD1. There are 16 residues in the CDR3. V lost 3 bases to trimming and J lost 3 bases; unmatched junction nucleotides: 9. Looked up from germline, CDR1 is KGHSH and CDR2 is LQKENI. Here the CDR3 DNA reads TGTGCCAGCTCACCCCGGCCCCCAGGGGGCGAAGAGACCCAGTACTTC. This gives the protein CASSPRPPGGEETQYF.

This clonotype was counted ten times or more. The chain couples TRBV4-1 to TRBJ2-4; D ambiguous. V was cut by 0 bases and J by 9 bases, with 6 bases left in between. The CDR3 spans 12 residues. Germline-derived CDR1 and CDR2 are MGHRA and YSYEKL. CDR3 sequence (DNA): TGCGCCAGCAGCCAAGATATGGGCATTCAGTACTTC. Translating gives CASSQDMGIQYF.

In the case of this clonotype: A far larger clone is only one base removed, so a read error is likely. This chain uses TRBV6-8 with TRBJ2-2; tentatively, D is TRBD1 (6 bases). Trimming removed 11 bases at V and 4 bases at J, with 14 bases between. The length of the CDR3 is 13 residues. CDR1 and CDR2 from the germline V gene are MNHGY and SAAAGT. The CDR3 is CAVRDTLTGELFF. As DNA, the CDR3 is TGTGCCGTCCGGGACACCCTCACCGGGGAGCTGTTTTTT.

A word on this clonotype: This probably arose from a read error, given a far larger clone one base away. This chain links TRBV6-9 with TRBJ2-1; D gene uncertain. The length of the CDR3 is 15 residues. The germline gives CDR1 MNHGY, CDR2 SVAAGI. This CDR3 reads CVSSYSGSFYNEQFF. Here the CDR3 DNA reads TGTGTCAGCAGTTACAGTGGCAGTTTTTACAATGAGCAGTTCTTC.

For this clonotype: The junction does not match germline at one end; this may be a read error. The J gene is TRBJ1-6, the V gene TRBV24-1; D call uncertain. The CDR3 loop spans 14 amino acids. CDR1 KGHDR and CDR2 SFDVKD come from the germline V gene. As DNA, the CDR3 is TGTGCCACCAGTGAGGTAAGGGATTTTTCACCCCTTGACTTT. This sequence encodes CATSEVRDFSPLDF.

V and J are TRBV30 and TRBJ1-2, with D maybe TRBD1 (5 bases). V lost 3 bases to trimming and J lost 12 bases, with 17 bases between them. CDR1 and CDR2 from the germline V gene are GTSNPN and SVGIG (reference sequence). This CDR3 region has 12 residues. Here the CDR3 reads CAWSVTGFPHTF. The CDR3 DNA reads TGTGCCTGGAGCGTAACAGGTTTTCCCCACACCTTC.

This clonotype has only a few counts. V is TRBV18 and J is TRBJ2-6; the D gene could be TRBD1 or TRBD2 (5 bases each). The CDR3 sequence is 18 residues long. The V gene lost 6 bases and the J gene lost 1 base, with 19 bases spanning the gap. From germline, CDR1 is KGHSH and CDR2 LQKENI. Here the CDR3 DNA reads TGTGCCAGCTCCTTACCGGGACCAATTACGTCTGGGGCCAACGTCCTGACTTTC. Translated: CASSLPGPITSGANVLTF. Variable domain in full (rest from reference TRBV18 and TRBJ2-6): NAGVMQNPRHLVRRRGQEARLRCSPMKGHSHVYWYRQLPEEGLKFMVYLQKENIIDESGMPKERFSAEFPKEGPSILRIQQVVRGDSAAYFCASSLPGPITSGANVLTFGAGSRLTVL.

This clonotype occurred many times. The chain uses TRBV4-3 and TRBJ2-7; 11 bases line up with TRBD1. The junction had 4 bases not matched to a gene; V was cut back by 0 bases and J by 6 bases. Germline assignment: CDR1 LGHNA and CDR2 YSLEER. The CDR3 runs to 15 residues. CDR3 coding DNA: TGCGCCAGCAGCCAAGAATGGACAGGGGGCGTCGAGCAGTACTTC. Translated, it gives CASSQEWTGGVEQYF.

This clonotype appeared many times. The V and J genes are TRBV7-6 and TRBJ1-3, with D uncertain. The CDR3 consists of 16 residues. With 5 bases removed from V and 2 bases from J, the gap between germline ends came to 16 bases. CDR1 SGHVS and CDR2 FNYEAQ come from the germline V gene. CDR3 bases: TGTGCCAGCAGCCGTACCCGTCGGGCTGCTGGAAACACCATATATTTT. Its translation is CASSRTRRAAGNTIYF.

This clonotype was counted many times. The chain employs TRBV2 and TRBJ2-3; 8 nucleotides agree with TRBD2. Per the germline V gene, CDR1 is SNHLY and CDR2 is FYNNEI. The CDR3 has 15 amino acids. Unmatched junction bases numbered 2, after V lost 3 bases and J lost 0 bases. This CDR3 reads CASSESGGSTDTQYF. In DNA, the CDR3 is TGTGCCAGCAGTGAGAGCGGGGGTAGCACAGATACGCAGTATTTT. The variable domain in full, with the rest retrieved from reference TRBV2 and TRBJ2-3, is EPEVTQTPSHQVTQMGQEVILRCVPISNHLYFYWYRQILGQKVEFLVSFYNNEISEKSEIFDDQFSVERPDGSNFTLKIRSTKLEDSAMYFCASSESGGSTDTQYFGPGTRLTVL.

This clonotype was found many times. The chain couples TRBV10-2 to TRBJ1-6; TRBD1 agrees at 8 bases. CDR3 length equals 19 residues. The trim removed 4 bases at V and 0 bases at J, leaving 11 bases unmatched. Germline V gives CDR1 WSHSY, CDR2 SAAADI. The CDR3 DNA is TGCGCCAGCAGTGGTTCCAGGACAGGGAAAAGCTCCTATAATTCACCCCTCCACTTT. Protein sequence: CASSGSRTGKSSYNSPLHF.

This clonotype was seen ten or more times. The genes are TRBV7-9 and TRBJ2-2; perhaps TRBD2 as D (5 bases). Trimming took off 5 bases at V and 5 bases at J, with 18 bases between the two ends. The length of the CDR3 is 16 residues. Germline V gene sequence: CDR1 SEHNR, CDR2 FQNEAQ (reference sequence). The CDR3 DNA follows: TGTGCCAGCAGCAATCAGCCGGGGTTGAGAACCGGGGAGCTGTTTTTT. Residues: CASSNQPGLRTGELFF.

The V call is TRBV5-6, the J call TRBJ1-2; possible D gene TRBD1, 5 bases. The germline V gene encodes CDR1 SGHDT and CDR2 YYEEEE. Trimming stripped 1 base from V and 0 bases from J, with 16 bases between. This CDR3 spans 17 amino acids. CDR3 loop: CASSLLGEETANYGYTF. The CDR3 region has the DNA TGTGCCAGCAGCTTGTTGGGGGAGGAGACTGCTAACTATGGCTACACCTTC. The full variable domain, in which reference TRBV5-6 and TRBJ1-2 provide the parts outside the CDR3, is DAGVTQSPTHLIKTRGQQVTLRCSPKSGHDTVSWYQQALGQGPQFIFQYYEEEERQRGNFPDRFSGHQFPNYSSELNVNALLLGDSALYLCASSLLGEETANYGYTFGSGTRLTVV.

This clonotype was found many times. V gene TRBV19 combines with J gene TRBJ1-1; TRBD1 might be the D (6 bases). V lost 5 bases, J lost 4 bases, and 17 bases lay in between. Germline V gene sequence: CDR1 LNHDA, CDR2 SQIVND (reference sequence). The CDR3 loop spans 15 amino acids. The DNA for the CDR3 is TGTGCCAGTAGTTCGCTGGACAGATCTGGCACTGAAGCTTTCTTT. Protein product: CASSSLDRSGTEAFF.

On this clonotype: A single base is all that separates this from a far larger clone, so a read error is likely. The chain joins TRBV6-6 to TRBJ2-1; no clear D. Germline CDR1 MNHNY, CDR2 SVGAGI (reference sequence). The CDR3 covers 14 residues. V lost 8 bases to trimming and J lost 0 bases, with 11 bases between them. CDR3 sequence reads: CASGKTCSYNEQFF. DNA of the CDR3: TGTGCCAGCGGTAAGACATGCTCCTACAATGAGCAGTTCTTC.

As for this clonotype: A far more abundant clone sits one base away, making this likely a read error. This chain links TRBV28 with TRBJ2-7; D remains ambiguous. The germline V gene encodes CDR1 MDHEN and CDR2 SYDVKM. There are 18 residues in the CDR3. V shed 4 bases and J shed 3 bases, with 25 bases lying between them. CDR3 residues: CASSSPRTGIRTVYEQYF. The CDR3 DNA sequence: TGTGCCAGCAGTTCCCCCCGGACGGGTATCCGGACGGTCTACGAGCAGTACTTC. Based on the CDR3 plus reference TRBV28 and TRBJ2-7, the full variable domain is DVKVTQSSRYLVKRTGEKVFLECVQDMDHENMFWYRQDPGLGLRLIYFSYDVKMKEKGDIPEGYSVSREKKERFSLILESASTNQTSMYLCASSSPRTGIRTVYEQYFGPGTRLTVT.

This clonotype was counted at least ten times. The chain couples TRBV11-3 to TRBJ1-1; 12 bases fit TRBD1. The germline V gene has CDR1 SGHNT and CDR2 YENEEA. Trimming took 5 bases from V and 10 from J; bases not matched to a gene: 5. The CDR3 extends over 13 amino acids. CDR3 loop: CASSPGQGASAFF. In nucleotides, the CDR3 is TGTGCCAGCAGCCCGGGACAGGGGGCATCAGCTTTCTTT. Filled out from reference TRBV11-3 and TRBJ1-1, the complete variable domain reads EAGVVQSPRYKIIEKKQPVAFWCNPISGHNTLYWYLQNLGQGPELLIRYENEEAVDDSQLPKDRFSAERLKGVDSTLKIQPAELGDSAVYLCASSPGQGASAFFGQGTRLTVV.

The chain employs TRBV20-1 and TRBJ2-3; no reliable D call. The V end was cut by 5 bases, the J end by 3 bases, with 15 bases between. The CDR3 is 14 amino acids. The germline gives CDR1 DFQATT, CDR2 SNEGSKA (reference sequence). The CDR3 DNA is TGCAGTGCTCTGGGCACACGTAGAACAGATACGCAGTATTTT. As protein: CSALGTRRTDTQYF.

About this clonotype: Possible read error: a much larger clone is one base away. V is TRBV28 and J is TRBJ1-2, with D hard to call. The V end was cut by 3 bases, the J end by 8 bases, with 7 bases between. The CDR3 covers 11 residues. Germline V CDR1 and CDR2: MDHEN, SYDVKM. CDR3 in DNA: TGTGCCAGCAGTTTTGGGGTGGGCTACACCTTC. Its protein product is CASSFGVGYTF.